These T cell receptor beta chains were read from a single sample in a study of blood T cells in healthy people across ages. TCRdb called the 5' RACE reads again in MiXCR, with one record for every CDR3 protein. Among 1.5 million or so distinct CDR3 sequences listed, about 42% were seen once. Source material: blood. These receptors originate from a woman between 18 and 30 years old in good health. CDR3s include the opening cysteine and the closing phenylalanine or tryptophan. The order of the fields is clone size, D gene, V gene, J gene, CDR3 DNA, CDR3 protein. The D gene is left open where the match is weak. Clone size is given for some rows only: seen once, a few or many times, or a class if the clone is expanded.

-,-,TRBV2,TRBJ1-5,TGTGCCAGCAGCTCGGAGGGCGAGTTCGGGCCCCAGCATTTT,CASSSEGEFGPQHF
-,-,TRBV7-9,TRBJ2-3,TGTGCCAGCACCCCTCCGGGACTGAACACAGATACGCAGTATTTT,CASTPPGLNTDTQYF
-,-,TRBV6-2/TRBV6-3,TRBJ2-3,TGTGCCAGCACCCTAAGACAGGGAGGAACGCAGTATTTT,CASTLRQGGTQYF
-,TRBD1,TRBV5-1,TRBJ2-7,TGCGCCAGCAGCCTGAGAATCCCTGGACAGGAGCTTTCCTACGAGCAGTACTTC,CASSLRIPGQELSYEQYF
many,TRBD1,TRBV9,TRBJ2-7,TGTGCCAGCAGCGTAGAAGGGACAGCCTACGAGCAGTACTTC,CASSVEGTAYEQYF
few,TRBD1,TRBV29-1,TRBJ1-1,TGCAGCGCCATGACAGGGACGGGGTCTGAAGCTTTCTTT,CSAMTGTGSEAFF
few,-,TRBV4-3,TRBJ2-7,TGCGCCAGCAGCCAGTATCGTGCGGGAGAGCAGTACTTC,CASSQYRAGEQYF
-,TRBD2,TRBV5-1,TRBJ2-3,TGCGCCAGCAGCGACGGACTAGCGGGGGGCCCAGCACAAGATACGCAGTATTTT,CASSDGLAGGPAQDTQYF
-,-,TRBV14,TRBJ1-2,TGTGCCAGCAGCCAAGGGACTTGGAAGAACTATGGCTACACCTTC,CASSQGTWKNYGYTF
-,-,TRBV6-2/TRBV6-3,TRBJ2-3,TGTGCCAGCAGTGACTTGATGACAGATACGCAGTATTTT,CASSDLMTDTQYF
-,-,TRBV12-3/TRBV12-4,TRBJ2-3,TGTGCAAGCAGTTTCCCACTGAGGGTAAATACGCAGTATTTT,CASSFPLRVNTQYF
-,-,TRBV24-1,TRBJ1-2,TGTGCCACCAGTGACGACACCGTAAACTATGGCTACACCTTC,CATSDDTVNYGYTF
-,-,TRBV6-6,TRBJ2-5,TGTGCCAGCCGGCGGAGACAAATAATTTCCCAAGAGACCCAGTACTTC,CASRRRQIISQETQYF
-,TRBD2,TRBV9,TRBJ2-1,TGTGCCAGCAGCGCTAGCGGGGGGGATGACAATGAGCAGTTCTTC,CASSASGGDDNEQFF
-,-,TRBV7-6,TRBJ1-1,TGTGCCAGCAGCTTATCTCCCAGGGGGAACACTGAAGCTTTCTTT,CASSLSPRGNTEAFF
few,-,TRBV5-5,TRBJ1-2,TGTGCCAGCAGCTCGTTTCCCGTGGGCCGATCGGACTATGGCTACACCTTC,CASSSFPVGRSDYGYTF
once,-,TRBV27,TRBJ1-2,TGTGCCAGCAGTCCTCAAGGGCTCTTAACCTATGGCTACACCTTC,CASSPQGLLTYGYTF
few,-,TRBV9,TRBJ2-1,TGTGCCAGCAGCCCGAGCTCGGGTAGCCTCAGGGCTCTGAACAATGAGCAGTTCTTC,CASSPSSGSLRALNNEQFF
few,-,TRBV7-2,TRBJ2-1,TGTGCCAGCAGCTTAGTAGGGGGGGAGGGGAGCAATGAGCAGTTCTTC,CASSLVGGEGSNEQFF
-,-,TRBV18,TRBJ2-7,TGTGCCAGCTCACCCTTCGGCGGGGGCAGTAACTACGAGCAGTACTTC,CASSPFGGGSNYEQYF
few,-,TRBV27,TRBJ2-1,TGTGCCACCCAGGGGGGCCGTTTCCCCTACAATGAGCAGTTCTTC,CATQGGRFPYNEQFF
-,TRBD1,TRBV7-2,TRBJ1-1,TGTGCCAGCAGCCATCACAGGGGGTTGGAAACTGAAGCTTTCTTT,CASSHHRGLETEAFF
once,-,TRBV20-1,TRBJ2-7,TGCAGTGCTTTTCAGGGAGGCAACGAGCAGTACTTC,CSAFQGGNEQYF
-,-,TRBV27,TRBJ2-7,TGTGCCAGCAGCTTGACAGGAAAGAGCTCCTACGAGCAGTACTTC,CASSLTGKSSYEQYF
-,TRBD1,TRBV10-3,TRBJ1-1,TGTGCCATCAGCGCGACCGGGACAGGGAACACTGAAGCTTTCTTT,CAISATGTGNTEAFF
few,-,TRBV29-1,TRBJ1-1,TGCAGCGTTGTTGCTATGGCTGAAGCTTTCTTT,CSVVAMAEAFF
few,-,TRBV19,TRBJ2-1,TGTGCCAGTAGCCCCTTAGTCCTAACTGAGCAGTTCTTC,CASSPLVLTEQFF
-,-,TRBV4-1,TRBJ1-2,TGCGCCAGCAGCCATCCAACTAGGGGGGGCGGTGATCCTAACTATGGCTACACCTTC,CASSHPTRGGGDPNYGYTF
-,TRBD1,TRBV7-2,TRBJ1-2,TGTGCCAGCAGCTCCGGACAGGGGAAGAGCTATGGCTACACCTTC,CASSSGQGKSYGYTF
-,-,TRBV15,TRBJ2-3,TGTGCCACTAGCAGGAGGTTCACAGATACGCAGTATTTT,CATSRRFTDTQYF
-,-,TRBV20-1,TRBJ2-3,TGCAGTGCTAGAGATCCGCAAAAGAAGTATTTT,CSARDPQKKYF
-,TRBD2,TRBV2,TRBJ2-3,TGTGCCAGCAGTGAAGGGACTAGCGGGAGCGGCACAGATACGCAGTATTTT,CASSEGTSGSGTDTQYF
few,TRBD1,TRBV3-1,TRBJ2-1,TGTGCCAGCAGCCTTCGACAGGGGGCCAACGGTGAGCAGTTCTTC,CASSLRQGANGEQFF
once,-,TRBV30,TRBJ1-2,TGTGCCTGGAGTGTTGGGGTTTTTGCCATTGGCTACACCTTC,CAWSVGVFAIGYTF
-,TRBD2,TRBV5-1,TRBJ2-7,TGCGCCAGCACCCCTAGCGGGACGACCAATGAGCAGTACTTC,CASTPSGTTNEQYF
few,-,TRBV4-1,TRBJ1-1,TGCGCCAGCAGCCCCAGGGACTTGAACACTGAAGCTTTCTTT,CASSPRDLNTEAFF
-,-,TRBV9,TRBJ1-1,TGTGCCAGCAGCGTAGCCCATCGGAACACTGAAGTTTTCTTT,CASSVAHRNTEVFF
-,-,TRBV6-1,TRBJ1-3,TGTGCCAGCAGTGAATCCGGCATCTCTGGAAACACCATATATTTT,CASSESGISGNTIYF
-,TRBD2,TRBV20-1,TRBJ2-5,TGCAGTGTGAGAACCCCAGCGATAGCGGGTTGTGAGACCCAGTACTTC,CSVRTPAIAGCETQYF
few,TRBD2,TRBV5-1,TRBJ2-1,TGCGCCAGCAGCATAAGCGGGAGTGCGAACAATGAGCAGTTCTTC,CASSISGSANNEQFF
-,-,TRBV4-3,TRBJ1-5,TGCGCCAGCAGCCACTACGTACAAAGCAATCAGCCCCAGCATTTT,CASSHYVQSNQPQHF
-,-,TRBV7-6,TRBJ2-7,TGTGCCAGCAGCTTAGGGTACTTTTCTCCGAGCTCCTACAATGAGCAGTACTTC,CASSLGYFSPSSYNEQYF
many,-,TRBV6-6,TRBJ1-2,TGTGCCAGCAGTTACTCGAGGGGCCTACTTAACTATGGCTACACCTTC,CASSYSRGLLNYGYTF
-,-,TRBV6-1,TRBJ1-1,TGTGCCAGCAGTATGTGGGTAGGGGACACTGAAGCTTTCTTT,CASSMWVGDTEAFF
-,TRBD1,TRBV4-1,TRBJ1-1,TGCGCCAGCAGCCAAGGCTCCGGGACAGCGACGAACACTGAAGCTTTCTTT,CASSQGSGTATNTEAFF
-,TRBD1,TRBV2,TRBJ1-2,TGTGCCAGCAGTAGCCGGGACAGGGTAGATGGCTACACCTTC,CASSSRDRVDGYTF